The 22 T cell receptor beta chains presented below share a single source sample, sequenced in a study of T cell responses to AZD1222 COVID-19 vaccine. Only in-frame clones appear in the TCRdb table, and some are missing; sequencing was by immunoSEQ multiplex PCR. The sample carries around 200,000 clones, under 95% recorded once. The sequencing here drew on peripheral blood, taken on day 0 of AZD1222 vaccination. These receptors all come from an adult in good health.

A remark on this clone: The same CDR3 can be traced to other DNA sequences in this sample. The chain couples TRBV2 to TRBJ2-7; no reliable D call. This CDR3 spans 10 amino acids. V dropped 4 bases and J dropped 4 bases, with 2 bases sitting between them. The V gene's germline CDR1 is SNHLY and CDR2 FYNNEI. The CDR3 DNA reads as TGTGCCAGCAGTGTGTACGAGCAGTACTTC. The encoded protein is CASSVYEQYF.

The V and J genes are TRBV4-3 and TRBJ1-4; 7 bases are a match to TRBD1. CDR1 is LGHNA and CDR2 is YSLEER in the germline V gene. The CDR3 runs 16 residues. V gave up 0 bases and J gave up 7 bases; unmatched junction bases: 8. Here the CDR3 reads CASSQEKIQGGEKLFF. CDR3 sequence (DNA): TGCGCCAGCAGCCAAGAGAAGATTCAGGGGGGTGAAAAACTGTTTTTT.

The chain combines TRBV28 with TRBJ1-5; 11 bases match TRBD1. Germline values: CDR1 MDHEN, CDR2 SYDVKM. CDR3 size: 15 residues. V trimming: 7 bases; J trimming: 6 bases; junction bases outside the gene matches: 8. The chain's CDR3 is CASTGTGGGIQPQHF. The CDR3 nucleotides are TGTGCCAGCACCGGGACAGGGGGAGGGATTCAGCCCCAGCATTTT.

This chain links TRBV7-2 with TRBJ2-2; TRBD2 agrees at 7 bases. V shed 5 bases, J shed 6 bases, and the junction held 9 bases outside the gene matches. There are 15 residues in the CDR3. Germline lookup yields CDR1 SGHTA and CDR2 FQGNSA. CDR3 region: CASSLKAGQAGELFF. The CDR3, as DNA: TGTGCCAGCAGCCTCAAAGCGGGGCAGGCCGGGGAGCTGTTTTTT.

The CDR3 region has the DNA TGTGCCAGCAGCACGGAACTAGCGCCCGCCTACGAGCAGTACTTC. Its protein product is CASSTELAPAYEQYF. The chain combines TRBV5-5 with TRBJ2-7, with 7 bases matching TRBD2. The trim removed 4 bases at V and 2 bases at J, leaving 9 bases unmatched. CDR1 is SGHKS, CDR2 YYEKEE, per germline (reference sequence). CDR3 size: 15 residues.

The J gene is TRBJ2-1, the V gene TRBV7-8; a weak D match, TRBD2 (5 bases). CDR3 length equals 13 residues. In germline, CDR1 is SGHVS, CDR2 FQNEAQ. The ends were cut back, 1 base at V and 15 bases at J, with 16 bases in the middle. As DNA, the CDR3 is TGTGCCAGCAGCTTAGTAGAGTCGTCCCGGGGGTTCTTC. It encodes CASSLVESSRGFF.

This sequence joins TRBV12-3 or TRBV12-4 and TRBJ1-1; TRBD1 agrees at 10 bases. CDR3 size: 13 residues. J gave up 8 bases and V 3 bases, and 3 bases lay outside the gene matches. CDR3 region: CASSLGTGAEAFF. CDR3 nucleotides: TGTGCCAGCAGTTTGGGGACAGGGGCCGAAGCTTTCTTT.

This chain connects TRBV5-1 to TRBJ1-2, with D unresolved. Germline values: CDR1 SGHRS, CDR2 YFSETQ. CDR3 length: 13 residues. The V end lost 2 bases, the J end lost 7 bases, and 12 bases lay between the germline ends. The CDR3 DNA reads as TGCGCCAGCAGCTTCAAACCGGAGAGTGGCTACACCTTC. Translation: CASSFKPESGYTF.

The chain uses TRBV7-9 and TRBJ1-2; 10 nucleotides match TRBD1. The CDR3 totals 16 residues. Germline CDR1 SEHNR, CDR2 FQNEAQ (reference sequence). Unmatched junction bases numbered 12, after V lost 6 bases and J lost 5 bases. The CDR3 region is CASRSETGGKWYGYTF. In nucleotides, the CDR3 is TGTGCCAGCAGGAGCGAGACAGGGGGCAAGTGGTATGGCTACACCTTC.

Only one count was recorded for this clone. The genes are TRBV10-3 and TRBJ1-4, with TRBD1 matching 7 bases. The trim removed 6 bases at V and 7 bases at J, leaving 8 bases unmatched. Germline V gene data show CDR1 as ENHRY and CDR2 as SYGVKD. The CDR3 length is 14 residues. The CDR3 nucleotides are TGTGCCATCAGACCAGACAGGGAGGGTGAAAAACTGTTTTTT. Protein: CAIRPDREGEKLFF.

The genes are TRBV6-5 and TRBJ1-1, with TRBD1 identical over 7 bases. CDR1 is MNHEY and CDR2 is SVGAGI in the germline V gene. The CDR3 totals 14 residues. The CDR3 is CATNVPGGETEAFF. The CDR3 DNA reads TGTGCTACTAACGTGCCAGGGGGGGAGACTGAAGCTTTCTTT.

This chain links TRBV5-4 with TRBJ1-3, with 10 bases aligning to TRBD1. The CDR3 has 14 residues. V gave up 5 bases and J gave up 4 bases; unmatched junction bases: 3. CDR1 is SGHNT, CDR2 YYREEE, per germline (reference sequence). Here the CDR3 DNA reads TGTGCCAGCAGGACAGGGGGCGCAGGAAACACCATATATTTT. Protein: CASRTGGAGNTIYF.

CDR3 in amino acids: CASSLRLADSYNEQFF. CDR3 DNA sequence: TGTGCCAGCAGCTTGAGACTAGCGGACTCTTACAATGAGCAGTTCTTC. V is TRBV5-8 and J is TRBJ2-1, with TRBD2 matching 9 bases. The length of the CDR3 is 16 residues. The trim removed 1 base at V and 4 bases at J, leaving 6 bases unmatched. Germline V gives CDR1 SGHTS, CDR2 YDEGEE.

The V and J genes are TRBV19 and TRBJ1-1; no reliable D call. From germline, CDR1 is LNHDA and CDR2 SQIVND (reference sequence). The germline V and J ends were trimmed by 7 bases and 0 bases, with 9 bases remaining between them. The CDR3 extends over 13 amino acids. The CDR3 sequence: CASMGSMNTEAFF. The CDR3 DNA is TGTGCCAGTATGGGCAGCATGAACACTGAAGCTTTCTTT. The variable domain in full, completed from reference TRBV19 and TRBJ1-1, reads DGGITQSPKYLFRKEGQNVTLSCEQNLNHDAMYWYRQDPGQGLRLIYYSQIVNDFQKGDIAEGYSVSREKKESFPLTVTSAQKNPTAFYLCASMGSMNTEAFFGQGTRLTVV.

This clone has just a few counts. This rearrangement joins TRBV5-3 to TRBJ2-1; TRBD1 aligns across 8 bases. TRBV5-3 is sorted into the ORF group, with uncertain function. V lost 0 bases and J lost 5; bases outside the gene matches: 7. The CDR3 consists of 16 residues. The CDR3 here is CARSLVGTGRHNEQFF. The CDR3 nucleotides are TGTGCCAGAAGCTTGGTGGGGACAGGTCGACACAATGAGCAGTTCTTC.

CDR3 in amino acids: CASSFAGMGSDGYTF. DNA of the CDR3: TGTGCCAGCAGCTTCGCAGGGATGGGTTCAGATGGCTACACCTTC. The chain joins TRBV7-8 to TRBJ1-2; possibly TRBD1 for D (5 bases). Germline V lookup: CDR1 SGHVS, CDR2 FQNEAQ. With 3 bases removed from V and 6 bases from J, the gap between germline ends came to 17 bases. This CDR3 comprises 15 residues.

Only a few counts were recorded for this clone. This chain connects TRBV21-1 to TRBJ2-7; TRBD2 reflects the table's D call only, with no check against the DNA. TRBV21-1 is reported as a pseudogene. This CDR3 comprises 16 residues. CDR3 bases: TGTGCCAGCAGCAAAGTATTGAGCGGGGGGACCTACGAGCAGTACTTC. It translates to CASSKVLSGGTYEQYF.

Of note for this clone: One junction end does not reproduce the germline sequence, and a read error may be involved. The chain links TRBV18 to TRBJ1-3; D perhaps matches TRBD1 (6 bases). This CDR3 spans 15 amino acids. The germline V gene has CDR1 KGHSH and CDR2 LQKENI. CDR3 nucleotides: TGTGCCAGCTCTCCACGGACAGACCCTGGAAACACCATATATTTT. It yields the protein CASSPRTDPGNTIYF.

The genes are TRBV5-4 and TRBJ1-2, with D possibly TRBD1 on 5 matching bases. V lost 4 bases and J 7 bases, leaving 14 bases between the germline ends. CDR3 length: 13 residues. The germline V gene encodes CDR1 SGHNT and CDR2 YYREEE (reference sequence). DNA for the CDR3: TGTGCCAGCAGCCCGGGACCTACAGGTGGCTACACCTTC. This gives the protein CASSPGPTGGYTF.

This clone has more than one count but fewer than ten. The V gene is TRBV18, the J gene TRBJ2-7; maybe TRBD1 (5 bases). The germline V gene encodes CDR1 KGHSH and CDR2 LQKENI. CDR3 length equals 15 residues. Trimming removed 0 bases from V and 6 bases from J, with 15 bases in between. Written as DNA, the CDR3 is TGTGCCAGCTCACCACCGGACAAGGGATCGGTCGAGCAGTACTTC. Translation gives CASSPPDKGSVEQYF. Using reference TRBV18 and TRBJ2-7 for the parts outside the CDR3, the full variable domain is NAGVMQNPRHLVRRRGQEARLRCSPMKGHSHVYWYRQLPEEGLKFMVYLQKENIIDESGMPKERFSAEFPKEGPSILRIQQVVRGDSAAYFCASSPPDKGSVEQYFGPGTRLTVT.

The chain employs TRBV5-1 and TRBJ1-1, with D uncertain. CDR1 is SGHRS and CDR2 is YFSETQ in the germline V gene. The CDR3 runs to 14 residues. Trimming left V 4 bases short and J 4 bases short, with 14 bases between. The CDR3 region has the DNA TGCGCCAGCAGCCACACTCGGGAAGGCACTGAAGCTTTCTTT. Its translation is CASSHTREGTEAFF. Full variable domain (rest looked up from reference TRBV5-1 and TRBJ1-1): KAGVTQTPRYLIKTRGQQVTLSCSPISGHRSVSWYQQTPGQGLQFLFEYFSETQRNKGNFPGRFSGRQFSNSRSEMNVSTLELGDSALYLCASSHTREGTEAFFGQGTRLTVV.

This chain joins TRBV18 and TRBJ2-1, with 7 nucleotides matching TRBD1. V was pared by 6 bases and J by 7 bases, with 6 bases of the junction left unmatched. The CDR3 is made up of 13 amino acids. Per the germline V gene, CDR1 is KGHSH and CDR2 is LQKENI. The CDR3 coding sequence is TGTGCCAGCTCGGACCAACAGGGGAATGAGCAGTTCTTC. This sequence encodes CASSDQQGNEQFF.